The entry that follows covers one TCR beta chain sequence. Per the germline V gene, CDR1 is ENHRY and CDR2 is SYGVKD. This CDR3 is 12 amino acids long. V gave up 5 bases and J gave up 4 bases; unmatched junction bases: 0. The sample comes from a study of blood T cell repertoires in COVID-19. Looking at the study overall: Acute and convalescent COVID-19 samples came from the United States, Italy and Spain.

Per the study methods: The authors estimated nucleated cell counts from reference gene primer amplification. Libraries were prepared by immunoSEQ multiplex PCR; TCRdb keeps only in-frame clonotypes and omits some of them. V and J calls and clone size are given by that table; D and trimming were obtained from the DNA. Of about 140,000 clones listed, 88% are singletons. The TCR was taken from a man in his 70s with acute or convalescent COVID-19. The sample consisted of peripheral blood. The chain recombines TRBV10-3 with TRBJ1-1, with 8 bases that match TRBD1. CDR3 sequence reads: CAISTGGTEAFF. The CDR3 coding sequence is TGTGCCATCAGTACAGGGGGCACTGAAGCTTTCTTT.